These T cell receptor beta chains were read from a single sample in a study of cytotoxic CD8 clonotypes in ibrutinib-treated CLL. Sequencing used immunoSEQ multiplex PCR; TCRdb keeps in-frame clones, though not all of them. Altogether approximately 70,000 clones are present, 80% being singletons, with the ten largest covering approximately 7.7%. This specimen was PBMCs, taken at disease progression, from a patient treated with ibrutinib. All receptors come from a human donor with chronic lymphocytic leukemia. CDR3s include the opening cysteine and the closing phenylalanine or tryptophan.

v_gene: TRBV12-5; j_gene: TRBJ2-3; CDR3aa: CASALLRTGGTDTQYF
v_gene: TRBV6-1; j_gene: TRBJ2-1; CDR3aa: CASSDTGQGPRGEQFF
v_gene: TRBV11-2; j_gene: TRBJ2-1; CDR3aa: CASSSGLAWDEQFF
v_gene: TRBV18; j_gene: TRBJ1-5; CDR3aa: CASSPYTGAGQPQHF
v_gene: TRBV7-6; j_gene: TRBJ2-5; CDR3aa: CASSLAWTPALETQYF
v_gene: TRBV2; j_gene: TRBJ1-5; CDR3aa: CASRDSGGLGPQHF
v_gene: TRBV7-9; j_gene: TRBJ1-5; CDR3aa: CASSWGQGSNQPQHF
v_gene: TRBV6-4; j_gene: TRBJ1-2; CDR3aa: CASSANGGANYGYTF
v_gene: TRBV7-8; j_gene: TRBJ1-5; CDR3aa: CASSSGVAGSNQPQHF
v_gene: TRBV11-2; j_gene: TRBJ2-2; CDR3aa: CASSWTGGRNTGELFF
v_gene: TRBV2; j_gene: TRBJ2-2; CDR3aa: CASSESGSNTGELFF
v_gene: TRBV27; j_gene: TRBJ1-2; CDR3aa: CASSSTGDYGYTF
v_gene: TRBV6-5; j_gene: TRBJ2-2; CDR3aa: CASGHTGELFF
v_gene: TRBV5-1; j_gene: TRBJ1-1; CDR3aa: CASSYRQFFMNTEAFF
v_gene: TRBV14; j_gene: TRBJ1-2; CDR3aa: CASSPPKPRPGTGNGYTF
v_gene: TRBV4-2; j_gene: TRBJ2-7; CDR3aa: CASSQSAGASYEQYF
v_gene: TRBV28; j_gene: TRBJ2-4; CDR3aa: CASSLGYIQYF
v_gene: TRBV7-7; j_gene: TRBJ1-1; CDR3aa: CASSSSLNTEAFF
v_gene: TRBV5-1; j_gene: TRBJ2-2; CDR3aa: CASSLVGLASGELFF
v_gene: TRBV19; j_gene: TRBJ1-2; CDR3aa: CASSSGYGYTF
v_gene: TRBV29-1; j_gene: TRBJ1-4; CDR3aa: CSVARRLNEKLFF
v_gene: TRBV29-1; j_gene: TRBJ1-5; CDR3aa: CSVAGQGVGGNQPQHF
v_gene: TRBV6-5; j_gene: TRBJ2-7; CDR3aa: CASSLQGPEDEQYF
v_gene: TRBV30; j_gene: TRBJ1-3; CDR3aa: CAWTLLTLGNTIYF
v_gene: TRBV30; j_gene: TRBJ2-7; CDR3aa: CAWSVGGPEQYF
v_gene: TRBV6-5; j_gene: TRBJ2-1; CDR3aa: CASSYDRAGEQFF